This TCR beta chain was found in a study of Ad26.COV2.S vaccination and SARS-CoV-2 variants. Libraries were prepared by immunoSEQ multiplex PCR; TCRdb keeps only in-frame clonotypes and omits some of them. This sample yields 440,000 or so clones, of which roughly 91% are seen a single time; about 4.1% belongs to the top ten. Stated treatment: 15 to 20 received Ad26.COV2.S at low or high dose, single or two shots; 5 received placebo; per-sample allocation not given. After the first vaccine or placebo injection, samples were drawn on day 63. Germline V gene sequence: CDR1 LNHNV, CDR2 YYDKDF (reference sequence). The V and J ends lost 0 bases and 4 bases respectively, with 21 bases between them. The CDR3 runs 19 residues.

This TCR derives from a person between 18 and 60 years old who received the Ad26.COV2.S COVID-19 vaccine or a placebo. This material consisted of peripheral blood, taken in a trial of Ad26.COV2.S vaccine versus placebo. V and J are TRBV15 and TRBJ1-4; D is undetermined. This CDR3 reads CATSRDPLFAPQYNEKLFF. The CDR3 DNA sequence: TGTGCCACCAGCAGAGACCCCCTGTTTGCACCACAGTATAATGAAAAACTGTTTTTT.